Sequencing of this T cell receptor (beta chain) was carried out in a study of blood T cell repertoires in COVID-19. Trimming pared 5 bases from V and 4 bases from J, leaving 16 bases between. CDR3 length: 15 amino acids. Germline CDR1 is MDHEN and CDR2 is SYDVKM. Clones were read by immunoSEQ multiplex PCR, and TCRdb kept only the in-frame ones, dropping some. The profile covers hundreds of thousands of clones, with around 89% appearing a single time and 3% taken by the ten largest. The sample consisted of PBMCs or T cells enriched from blood (not recorded which). The chain is built from TRBV28 and TRBJ2-3; possibly TRBD1 for D (6 bases). The receptor's source is a woman aged 45-65 years who had recovered from COVID-19. CDR3 protein: CASSPPYRASDTQYF. The DNA of the CDR3 is TGTGCCAGCAGTCCGCCTTACAGGGCGTCAGATACGCAGTATTTT.